This T cell receptor beta chain originates from a study of blood T cell repertoires in COVID-19. Study summary: Spain, Italy and the United States supplied samples that represented acute and convalescent COVID-19. Sources were T cells, B-cell-depleted T cells, or PBMCs; the material itself was cDNA or gDNA.

Some clones are missing from TCRdb's copy, which holds only in-frame ones; the method was immunoSEQ multiplex PCR. The sample comprises about 260,000 clones, about 90% of which are singletons, and roughly 3.3% rests with the top ten. The V and J ends lost 5 bases and 6 bases respectively, with 10 bases between them. Germline CDR1 and CDR2: SGHRS and YFSETQ. CDR3 size: 12 residues. V usage is TRBV5-1 and J usage is TRBJ2-3; TRBD2 is a possible D gene (5 bases). The sequencing input was peripheral blood. The sequence derives from a woman between 35 and 50 years old with acute or convalescent COVID-19. CDR3 coding DNA: TGCGCCAGCAGACGACTACGTGATACGCAGTATTTT. It encodes CASRRLRDTQYF.